This T cell receptor (beta chain) stems from a study of T cell responses to AZD1222 COVID-19 vaccine. The wider study: Investigators merged groups given second doses at roughly 4 or roughly 12 weeks.

CDR3 length: 13 amino acids. Germline CDR1 SSHAT, CDR2 FNYEAQ (reference sequence). As for this clone: Its antigen is not known. An end of the junction does not agree with germline; a read error may underlie this.

Study observations and caveats: Nearly half of the spike-specific TCRs reportedly recognize variant regions that carry no mutations. Donors were largely white British and mainly female; clonal diversity was possibly underestimated.

The method was immunoSEQ multiplex PCR; TCRdb's version includes in-frame clones alone and lacks a portion of them. This repertoire shows some 130,000 clones, about nine tenths found once; its top ten account for 20% to 25%. This chain connects TRBV7-7 to TRBJ2-1; D not resolved. Here the sequenced sample was peripheral blood, taken on day 0 of AZD1222 vaccination. This clonotype was sampled from an adult in good health. The CDR3 nucleotides read TGTGCTAGCAGCTTAGGCAGAAACAATGAGCAGTTCTTC. Its translation is CASSLGRNNEQFF.